A single TCR beta chain is shown here with its context. The antigen remains unidentified. Profiled with immunoSEQ multiplex PCR; TCRdb holds only in-frame clones, not every one. The sample gives roughly 180,000 clones, around 89% of which show up once; 6% to 8% is in the top ten. This CDR3 region has 16 residues. Germline V gene sequence: CDR1 MRHNA, CDR2 SNTAGT. Trimming at V came to 2 bases and at J to 4 bases, leaving 0 bases not matched to a gene. The sample belongs to a study of T cell responses to AZD1222 COVID-19 vaccine. Study-level findings and limits: Nearly half of spike-specific TCRs reportedly go after variant regions that carry no mutations.

Sequencing used peripheral blood, obtained on day 0 of AZD1222 vaccination. The chain uses TRBV6-4 and TRBJ2-3; TRBD2 matches at 16 bases. The source of this sequence is an adult in good health. CDR3 sequence: CASSDGTSGGADTQYF. The CDR3 nucleotides read TGTGCCAGCAGTGACGGGACTAGCGGGGGGGCAGATACGCAGTATTTT.